The entry below gives a single TCR beta chain sequence along with its context. The table lists this clone with a few counts. Its antigen remains undetermined. Base-call qualities are not available, and no considerably larger clone is one nucleotide away. All of the isolated RNA was reverse transcribed with the High Capacity cDNA Reverse Transcription Kit, so expressed TCRB transcripts were sequenced. Naive, central memory and regulatory T cell samples underwent deep immunoSEQ sequencing, averaging about 3.5 million total reads per sample. Sorted cells were lysed in RLT buffer and RNA was extracted with DNase-treated RNeasy Micro or Mini kits, depending on cell number. Each cell subset was processed on its own to prevent cross-contamination, while patient and healthy donor samples were processed together. The immunoSEQ multiplex PCR was used to amplify TCRB sequences from cDNA, yielding 87-bp fragments that span the CDR3 region. The amplicons were sequenced using the Illumina HiSeq platform. The source study handled its data this way. Synthetic template baselines were used to correct PCR bias computationally, reads within Hamming distance 2 were collapsed together, and singletons that could not be merged were discarded. Reads were aligned against IMGT so that V, D and J genes, CDR3 length and insertions or deletions at six rearrangement sites could be assigned. Clonotype counts were normalized to sorted cell number within each subset before computing true diversity and Gini coefficients with the tcR R package. The overlap coefficient, calculated on TCRB nucleotide sequences, was used to measure repertoire sharing. TCRdb mirrors the immuneACCESS table, restricted to in-frame sequences. Some clones are absent from its copies; in checked studies, under half trace to an unresolved V gene, and the reason for the others is unknown. For V, J and clone size, that table is used; D and trimming come from the DNA. This sample is represented by 200,000 to 300,000 clones; 27% of them were singletons. The ten top clones hold roughly 4% of the sample.

The CDR1 and CDR2 encoded by the germline V gene are LGHNA and YNFKEQ. A distance of 11 bases separates the germline ends of V and J, which lose 0 bases and 9 bases respectively. The CDR3 runs 14 amino acids, cysteine and phenylalanine included. Kept here is only the CDR3 DNA, which spans 42 bases and is read in frame from base 1. The entry originates in a study of beta chain features in type 1 diabetes (dated by TCRdb to the late 2010s). Background for the entire study: Patients and healthy donors did not differ in mean age, gender distribution, total cell number or subset yield. A total of some 110 million sorted cells were examined across all samples, and the number of cells per subset was strongly correlated with RNA yield. In the study, recently diagnosed type 1 diabetes patients and matched healthy donors were compared on the TCRB repertoires of their sorted circulating CD4+ T cell subsets. Naive and central memory subsets were obtained from all 30 or so donors, but regulatory and stem cell-like memory subsets were isolated from only 8 patients and about 8 healthy donors. Results the study describes overall, beyond this receptor: The naive, central memory and regulatory TCRB repertoires appeared to resemble one another more closely among patients than among healthy donors. Sequencing cDNA rather than genomic DNA could over-represent highly expressing activated cells, although activation and CD3 levels did not differ between groups. Because the HLA sub-analyses included only small numbers of individuals, any influence of HLA type on TCRB rearrangement was left unresolved. Shorter templates might be favored by PCR, yet because patient and control samples were amplified and corrected together, any such skew would affect both groups equally. In all four CD4+ subsets, TCRB CDR3 length was moderately but significantly shorter in type 1 diabetes patients. At VDJ recombination sites, type 1 diabetes patients had fewer insertions and more deleted nucleotides, which implies abnormalities in thymic rearrangement.

A single peripheral blood draw of around 0.11 L on average was collected from each donor into heparinised tubes. Using a panel that included CD45RO, CCR7, CD25, CD127, CD95 and CD27, naive, central memory, regulatory and stem cell-like memory CD4+ T cells were sorted on a BD FACSAria II. All sorted populations exceeded 98% purity. PBMCs were separated immediately by Lymphoprep density gradient centrifugation and were stained directly, without being cultured. Samples were stained and sorted in pairs, with one healthy donor and one patient per experiment, so that batch effects were minimized. The rearrangement joined TRBV4-2 to TRBJ2-2; the D gene cannot be resolved reliably. The TCR originated in a man between 25 and 39 years old in good health. Sequenced input: central memory CD4+ T cells from blood. In nucleotides, the sequence is TGTGCCAGCAGCCAAGATAGAGGCCCCCGGGAGCTGTTTTTT. Its translation is CASSQDRGPRELFF.